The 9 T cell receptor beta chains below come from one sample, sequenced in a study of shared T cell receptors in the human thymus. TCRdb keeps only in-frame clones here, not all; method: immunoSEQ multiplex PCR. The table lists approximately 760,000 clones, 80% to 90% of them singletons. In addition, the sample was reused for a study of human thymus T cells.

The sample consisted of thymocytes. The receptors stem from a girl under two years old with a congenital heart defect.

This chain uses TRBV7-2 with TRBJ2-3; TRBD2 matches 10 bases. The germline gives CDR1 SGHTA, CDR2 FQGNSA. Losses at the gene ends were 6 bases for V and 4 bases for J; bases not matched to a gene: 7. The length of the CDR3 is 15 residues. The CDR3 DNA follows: TGTGCCAGCAGGTCCCTAGCGGGGGAGCCAGATACGCAGTATTTT. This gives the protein CASRSLAGEPDTQYF.

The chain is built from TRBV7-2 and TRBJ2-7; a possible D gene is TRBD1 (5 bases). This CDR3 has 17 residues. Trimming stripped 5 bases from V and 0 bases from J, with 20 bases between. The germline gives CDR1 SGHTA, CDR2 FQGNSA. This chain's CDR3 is CASSQKVLVDSSYEQYF. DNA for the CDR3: TGTGCCAGCAGCCAAAAGGTGTTGGTCGACAGCTCCTACGAGCAGTACTTC.

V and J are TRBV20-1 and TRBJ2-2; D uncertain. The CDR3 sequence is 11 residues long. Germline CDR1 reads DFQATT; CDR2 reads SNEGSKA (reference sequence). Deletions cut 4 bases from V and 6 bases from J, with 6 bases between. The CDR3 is CSATLSGELFF. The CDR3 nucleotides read TGCAGTGCTACCTTATCCGGGGAGCTGTTTTTT.

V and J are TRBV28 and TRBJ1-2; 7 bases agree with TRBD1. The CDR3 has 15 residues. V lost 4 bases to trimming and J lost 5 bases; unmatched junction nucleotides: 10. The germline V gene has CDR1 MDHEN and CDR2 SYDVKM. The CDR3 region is CASSWLQGRRYGYTF. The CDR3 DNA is TGTGCCAGCAGTTGGCTACAGGGGAGGAGGTATGGCTACACCTTC.

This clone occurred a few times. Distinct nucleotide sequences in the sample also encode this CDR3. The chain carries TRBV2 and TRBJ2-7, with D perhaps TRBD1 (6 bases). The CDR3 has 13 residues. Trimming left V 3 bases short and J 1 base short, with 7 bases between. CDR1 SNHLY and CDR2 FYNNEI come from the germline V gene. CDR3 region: CASSDRGSYEQYF. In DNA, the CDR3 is TGTGCCAGCAGTGACAGGGGATCCTACGAGCAGTACTTC.

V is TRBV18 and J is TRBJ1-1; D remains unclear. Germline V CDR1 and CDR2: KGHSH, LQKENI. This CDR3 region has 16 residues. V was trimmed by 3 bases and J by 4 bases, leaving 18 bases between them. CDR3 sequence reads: CASSPYSGPRGTEAFF. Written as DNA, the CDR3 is TGTGCCAGCTCACCCTATTCCGGGCCCCGGGGCACTGAAGCTTTCTTT.

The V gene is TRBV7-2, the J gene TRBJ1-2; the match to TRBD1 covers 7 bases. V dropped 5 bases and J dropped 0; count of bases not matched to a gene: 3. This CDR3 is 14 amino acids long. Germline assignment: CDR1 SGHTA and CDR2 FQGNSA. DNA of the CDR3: TGTGCCAGCAGCCCCAGGGGGGCTAACTATGGCTACACCTTC. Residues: CASSPRGANYGYTF.

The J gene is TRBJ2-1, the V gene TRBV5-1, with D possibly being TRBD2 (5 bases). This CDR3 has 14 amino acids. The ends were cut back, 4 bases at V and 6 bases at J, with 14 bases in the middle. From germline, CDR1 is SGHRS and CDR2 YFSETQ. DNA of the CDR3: TGCGCCAGCAGCATAAGGCCTAGCCTCAATGAGCAGTTCTTC. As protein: CASSIRPSLNEQFF.

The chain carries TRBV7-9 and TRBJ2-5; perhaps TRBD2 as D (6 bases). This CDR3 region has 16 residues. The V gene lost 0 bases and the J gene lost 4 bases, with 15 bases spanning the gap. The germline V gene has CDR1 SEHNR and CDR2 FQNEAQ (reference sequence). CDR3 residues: CASSLARLVKGETQYF. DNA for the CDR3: TGTGCCAGCAGCTTAGCCCGACTAGTAAAAGGAGAGACCCAGTACTTC.